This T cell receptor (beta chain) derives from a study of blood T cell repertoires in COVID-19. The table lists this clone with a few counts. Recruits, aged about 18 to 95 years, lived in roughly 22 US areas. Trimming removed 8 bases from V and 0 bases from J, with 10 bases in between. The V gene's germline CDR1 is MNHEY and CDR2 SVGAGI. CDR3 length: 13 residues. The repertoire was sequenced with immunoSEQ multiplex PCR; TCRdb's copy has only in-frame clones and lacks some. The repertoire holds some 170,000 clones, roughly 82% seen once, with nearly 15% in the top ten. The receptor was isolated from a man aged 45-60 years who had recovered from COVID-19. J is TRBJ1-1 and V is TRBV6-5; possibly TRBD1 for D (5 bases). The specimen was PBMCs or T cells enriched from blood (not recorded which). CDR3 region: CASGSGLNTEAFF. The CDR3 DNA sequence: TGTGCCAGCGGTTCAGGGCTGAACACTGAAGCTTTCTTT.